A selection of T cell receptor beta chains follows, all from one sample in a study of regulatory T cells. The protocol was immunoSEQ multiplex PCR, while the TCRdb copy is restricted to in-frame clones and leaves out a portion. The data show about 32,000 clones, over 75% seen once. Sequencing was carried out using conventional CD4+ T cells sorted from blood. The source is a young adult with CD3G deficiency. CDR3s include the opening cysteine and the closing phenylalanine or tryptophan. Each record gives: clone size, V gene, CDR3 length, J gene, D gene, CDR3 DNA, CDR3 protein. A D gene is named only where the DNA matches it firmly. Clone size is not always given. Where it is, it says once, few, many or a class for expanded clones.

-	TRBV6-6	14	TRBJ2-7	TRBD2	TGTGCCAGCACCCATAGCGGGAACGAAGCCGAGCAGTACTTC	CASTHSGNEAEQYF
once	TRBV19	13	TRBJ1-1	TRBD1	TGTGCCAGTAGCCGGGACAGGAACACTGAAGCTTTCTTT	CASSRDRNTEAFF
-	TRBV28	14	TRBJ2-7	TRBD1	TGTGCCAGCAGTTTATGGACAGGGACCCACGAGCAGTACTTC	CASSLWTGTHEQYF
-	TRBV6-6	12	TRBJ2-3	-	TGTGCCAGCAGTCCCGGAGCGGATACGCAGTATTTT	CASSPGADTQYF
-	TRBV18	13	TRBJ2-2	-	TGTGCCAGCTCACCAGGGACCACCGGGGAGCTGTTTTTT	CASSPGTTGELFF
-	TRBV6-1	14	TRBJ1-4	-	TGTGCCAGCAGTGAAGTCAGGATTAATGAAAAACTGTTTTTT	CASSEVRINEKLFF
-	TRBV6-1	14	TRBJ1-2	TRBD1	TGTGCCAGCAGTGAAAAGACAGGGATGTATGGCTACACCTTC	CASSEKTGMYGYTF
-	TRBV7-9	14	TRBJ1-4	TRBD1	TGTGCCAGCAGCCACAGGGGGCTGAATGAAAAACTGTTTTTT	CASSHRGLNEKLFF
-	TRBV11-2	15	TRBJ2-7	-	TGTGCCAGCAGCTTAGTGGCAGGACAGTCCTACGAGCAGTACTTC	CASSLVAGQSYEQYF
-	TRBV28	15	TRBJ2-7	TRBD2	TGTGCCAGCAGCCAAGCGGGACTCCTCTCCTACGAGCAGTACTTC	CASSQAGLLSYEQYF
-	TRBV19	15	TRBJ1-1	-	TGTGCCAGTAGGCCTAGGGCTGGGGGGTCCACTGAAGCTTTCTTT	CASRPRAGGSTEAFF
-	TRBV7-8	13	TRBJ2-3	-	TGTGCCAGCAGCAGCGGGCGGGAAGATACGCAGTATTTT	CASSSGREDTQYF
-	TRBV6-6	13	TRBJ1-1	-	TGTGCCAGCACCAGGACCGGGAACACTGAAGCTTTCTTT	CASTRTGNTEAFF
-	TRBV5-1	14	TRBJ1-3	-	TGCGCCAGCAGCTTTGGAGGGGCTGGAAACACCATATATTTT	CASSFGGAGNTIYF
-	TRBV6-1	14	TRBJ1-4	TRBD1	TGTGCCAGCAGTGGCCGGGACAGGGGAACTCCACTGTTTTTT	CASSGRDRGTPLFF
-	TRBV28	15	TRBJ2-6	TRBD1	TGTGCCAGCAGTAATTTGGGACAGGGGGTCAACGTCCTGACTTTC	CASSNLGQGVNVLTF
few	TRBV28	12	TRBJ1-2	-	TGTGCCAGCAGACGGGCTTCAGGTGGCTACACCTTC	CASRRASGGYTF
-	TRBV19	17	TRBJ2-6	TRBD1	TGTGCCAGTAGTACCACACTGACAGGGATTGGGGCCAACGTCCTGACTTTC	CASSTTLTGIGANVLTF
-	TRBV28	13	TRBJ2-7	-	TGTGCCAGCAGTTACATGCAAGGGACCGAGCAGTACTTC	CASSYMQGTEQYF
-	TRBV28	15	TRBJ2-7	-	TGTGCCAGCAGTTTATATTCCAGGGGACCCTACGAGCAGTACTTC	CASSLYSRGPYEQYF
-	TRBV5-1	15	TRBJ2-3	TRBD2	TGCGCCAGCAGCTTAAGCGGGAGGGCGGGAGATACGCAGTATTTT	CASSLSGRAGDTQYF
-	TRBV7-9	13	TRBJ2-4	-	TGTGCCAGCAGCCCCGACTGGGGAAACATTCAGTACTTC	CASSPDWGNIQYF
-	TRBV5-1	16	TRBJ1-1	-	TGCGCCAGCAGCTTTAGGTACGGGTCCCGTTTCTCTGAAGCTTTCTTT	CASSFRYGSRFSEAFF
-	TRBV5-1	13	TRBJ2-3	-	TGCGCCAGCACAAATCCGGAGGCGGATACGCAGTATTTT	CASTNPEADTQYF
-	TRBV28	14	TRBJ2-4	-	TGTGCCAGCAGTTTGGGGGGCCTGGGACTCATTCAGTACTTC	CASSLGGLGLIQYF
-	TRBV6-6	14	TRBJ1-1	-	TGTGCCAGCAGTCCGAGTCGGAGGAACACTGAAGCTTTCTTT	CASSPSRRNTEAFF
-	TRBV11-3	15	TRBJ1-1	-	TGTGCCAGCAGCTTAGGGGGACGGAGGAACACTGAAGCTTTCTTT	CASSLGGRRNTEAFF
-	TRBV18	13	TRBJ2-3	-	TGTGCCAGCTCGCGAATAGGCACAGATACGCAGTATTTT	CASSRIGTDTQYF
-	TRBV10-3	15	TRBJ2-6	-	TGTGCCATCAGTGAGGATGGGCTTGGGGCCAACGTCCTGACTTTC	CAISEDGLGANVLTF
-	TRBV18	13	TRBJ2-7	-	TGTGCCAGCTCACCCTCCGGGGTAAACGAGCAGTACTTC	CASSPSGVNEQYF
few	TRBV28	14	TRBJ2-7	-	TGTGCCAGCAGTTTAGCGGGACTCACCTACGAGCAGTACTTC	CASSLAGLTYEQYF
-	TRBV28	16	TRBJ2-5	-	TGTGCCAGCAGCCGAACAATGACTAGTCCCAAAGAGACCCAGTACTTC	CASSRTMTSPKETQYF
-	TRBV5-1	14	TRBJ1-1	-	TGCGCCAGCACCGCGACCGGGACGAACACTGAAGCTTTCTTT	CASTATGTNTEAFF
few	TRBV6-1	15	TRBJ2-7	TRBD1	TGTGCCAGCAGTGTAACAGGGGGCCTCTCCTACGAGCAGTACTTC	CASSVTGGLSYEQYF
-	TRBV19	16	TRBJ2-6	TRBD1	TGTGCCAGTAGTACCGACAGGGGTTCTGGGGCCAACGTCCTGACTTTC	CASSTDRGSGANVLTF
few	TRBV9	14	TRBJ2-3	-	TGTGCCAGCAGCCCCCGGGCCGCGAGGGATACGCAGTATTTT	CASSPRAARDTQYF
-	TRBV7-8	16	TRBJ2-1	-	TGTGCCAGCAGCTTAGTTGGTGGTCAGATATACAATGAGCAGTTCTTC	CASSLVGGQIYNEQFF
-	TRBV11-2	13	TRBJ1-4	-	TGTGCCAGCAGCTTACAGCCCTCGGAAAAACTGTTTTTT	CASSLQPSEKLFF
-	TRBV6-5	14	TRBJ2-2	TRBD1	TGTGCCACACGAAGGACAGGGAACACCGGGGAGCTGTTTTTT	CATRRTGNTGELFF
-	TRBV19	15	TRBJ1-4	TRBD1	TGTGCCAGTAGTCTCCGACAGGGGGCAAATGAAAAACTGTTTTTT	CASSLRQGANEKLFF
few	TRBV28	15	TRBJ1-5	-	TGTGCCAGCCTCCCTGATCAGGGCTTCAATCAGCCCCAGCATTTT	CASLPDQGFNQPQHF
-	TRBV6-6	13	TRBJ1-1	-	TGTGCCAGCAGTTACGGCAGGGGCACTGAAGCTTTCTTT	CASSYGRGTEAFF
-	TRBV5-1	15	TRBJ2-1	TRBD2	TGCGCCAGCAGCTACCGGACTAGCGAACGGGGTGAGCAGTTCTTC	CASSYRTSERGEQFF
-	TRBV7-9	13	TRBJ1-1	-	TGTGCCAGCGGTGACGGGGTCGACACTGAAGCTTTCTTT	CASGDGVDTEAFF
-	TRBV6-1	16	TRBJ2-2	-	TGTGCCAGCAGTAAAGGGAGGGACAGGAACACCGGGGAGCTGTTTTTT	CASSKGRDRNTGELFF
-	TRBV28	13	TRBJ2-4	-	TGTGCCAGCAGTTTCTCGGGTCAAAACATTCAGTACTTC	CASSFSGQNIQYF
once	TRBV6-6	15	TRBJ1-1	TRBD1	TGTGCCAGCAGTTTGTCGGGACAGGGGGCCGTGAAAGCTTTCTTT	CASSLSGQGAVKAFF
-	TRBV18	16	TRBJ2-2	TRBD1	TGTGCCAGCTCGCGAAACCGACAGGGCGGCACCGGGGAGCTGTTTTTT	CASSRNRQGGTGELFF
-	TRBV28	13	TRBJ2-3	-	TGTGCCAGCAGTTTAGTCAGCCCAGATACGCAGTATTTT	CASSLVSPDTQYF
few	TRBV7-9	15	TRBJ2-5	-	TGTGCCAGCAGCCTAGTAGGGGGTCGCAAAGAGACCCAGTACTTC	CASSLVGGRKETQYF
-	TRBV7-9	13	TRBJ1-2	-	TGTGCCAGCAGCCCGGGGGGGCTCTATGGCTACACCTTC	CASSPGGLYGYTF
-	TRBV13	13	TRBJ1-1	TRBD1	TGTGCCAGCAGCCACAGGGGGCACACTGAAGCTTTCTTT	CASSHRGHTEAFF
-	TRBV28	13	TRBJ2-3	-	TGTGCCAGCAGCCTCATACACGCAGATACGCAGTATTTT	CASSLIHADTQYF
-	TRBV28	16	TRBJ2-7	TRBD2	TGTGCCAGCAGTAAAGGCGGGAGGGCCGGGTCCTACGAGCAGTACTTC	CASSKGGRAGSYEQYF
-	TRBV7-2	16	TRBJ2-3	TRBD2	TGTGCCAGCAGCTTAGCGGGAGCGGGGGGCACAGATACGCAGTATTTT	CASSLAGAGGTDTQYF
-	TRBV5-1	18	TRBJ2-3	TRBD2	TGCGCCAGCAGCTCGGGACTAGCGGGAGGGCCAGGCACAGATACGCAGTATTTT	CASSSGLAGGPGTDTQYF
-	TRBV5-1	14	TRBJ1-2	TRBD1	TGCGCCAGCAGCTTTGGGACAGGGGGCTATGGCTACACCTTC	CASSFGTGGYGYTF
-	TRBV23-1	14	TRBJ1-4	TRBD1	TGCGCCAGCAACCCGGGACAGCAGGTGCAAAAACTGTTTTTT	CASNPGQQVQKLFF
-	TRBV28	15	TRBJ2-7	TRBD1	TGTGCCAGCAGTTCCTTGGACAGGGGATTGCAAGAGCAGTACTTC	CASSSLDRGLQEQYF